This TCR beta chain stems from a study of CD8+ T cells in alopecia areata. This sample's treatment: oral pan-JAK inhibitor, 5-10 mg twice daily. Once RNA had been extracted, it was reverse transcribed into cDNA to act as the sequencing template. Libraries were prepared by immunoSEQ multiplex PCR; TCRdb keeps only in-frame clonotypes and omits some of them. The sample has 150,000 to 200,000 clones, roughly 63% seen once. The receptor was derived from a human donor with alopecia areata. Sequencing used CD4+ T cells sorted from blood, obtained at approximately week 56, from a patient treated with tofacitinib.

The DNA of the CDR3 is TGTGCCAGCAGCTTGTTTGTTTACGCTGAAGCTTTCTTT. Translation gives CASSLFVYAEAFF. The gene calls are TRBV5-6 and TRBJ1-1; no definite D call. The germline gives CDR1 SGHDT, CDR2 YYEEEE. CDR3 length: 13 residues. With 1 base removed from V and 6 bases from J, the gap between germline ends came to 10 bases.